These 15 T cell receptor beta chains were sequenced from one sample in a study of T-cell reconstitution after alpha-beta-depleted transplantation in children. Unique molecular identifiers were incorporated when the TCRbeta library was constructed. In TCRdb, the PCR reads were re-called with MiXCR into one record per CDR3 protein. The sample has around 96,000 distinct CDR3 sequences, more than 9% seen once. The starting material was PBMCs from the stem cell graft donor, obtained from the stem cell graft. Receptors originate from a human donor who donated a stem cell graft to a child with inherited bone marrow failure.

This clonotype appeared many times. The CDR3 loop is CASSLGLAGGYNEQFF. DNA of the CDR3: TGCGCCAGCAGCTTGGGACTAGCGGGAGGTTACAATGAGCAGTTCTTC. The genes are TRBV5-1 and TRBJ2-1, with 13 bases that match TRBD2. The CDR3 runs to 16 residues. The germline gives CDR1 SGHRS, CDR2 YFSETQ. The ends lost 0 bases at V and 4 bases at J; junction bases unmatched: 1.

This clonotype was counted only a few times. The CDR3 sequence: CASSFLSSGEHIQYF. In nucleotides, the CDR3 is TGTGCCAGCAGTTTTTTGAGTAGTGGGGAACACATTCAGTACTTC. The chain uses TRBV28 and TRBJ2-4; D gene uncertain. With 3 bases removed from V and 8 bases from J, the gap between germline ends came to 17 bases. The CDR3 sequence is 15 residues long. CDR1 MDHEN and CDR2 SYDVKM come from the germline V gene.

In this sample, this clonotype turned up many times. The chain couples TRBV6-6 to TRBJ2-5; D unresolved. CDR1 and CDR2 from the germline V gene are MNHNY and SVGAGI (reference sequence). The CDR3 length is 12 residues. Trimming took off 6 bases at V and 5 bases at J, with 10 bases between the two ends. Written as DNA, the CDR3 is TGTGCCAGCAGCCCTCTTCCTGAGACCCAGTACTTC. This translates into CASSPLPETQYF.

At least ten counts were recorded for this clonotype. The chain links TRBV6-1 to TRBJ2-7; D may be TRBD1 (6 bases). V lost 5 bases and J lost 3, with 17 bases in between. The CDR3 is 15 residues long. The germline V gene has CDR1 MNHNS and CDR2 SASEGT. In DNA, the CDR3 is TGTGCCAGCAGTCCCCGAGGGACATTGATCTACGAGCAGTACTTC. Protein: CASSPRGTLIYEQYF.

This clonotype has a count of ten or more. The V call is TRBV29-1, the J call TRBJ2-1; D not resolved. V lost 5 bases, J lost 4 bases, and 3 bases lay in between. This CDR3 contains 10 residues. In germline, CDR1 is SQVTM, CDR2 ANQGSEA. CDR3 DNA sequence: TGCAGCGTTCAGTACAATGAGCAGTTCTTC. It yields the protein CSVQYNEQFF.

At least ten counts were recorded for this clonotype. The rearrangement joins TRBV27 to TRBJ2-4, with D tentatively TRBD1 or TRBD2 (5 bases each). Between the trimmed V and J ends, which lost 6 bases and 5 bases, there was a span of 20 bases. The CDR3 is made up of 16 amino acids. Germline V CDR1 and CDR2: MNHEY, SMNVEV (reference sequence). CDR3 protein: CASSPSQGTIQNIQYF. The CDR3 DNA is TGTGCCAGCAGCCCAAGTCAAGGGACGATCCAAAACATTCAGTACTTC.

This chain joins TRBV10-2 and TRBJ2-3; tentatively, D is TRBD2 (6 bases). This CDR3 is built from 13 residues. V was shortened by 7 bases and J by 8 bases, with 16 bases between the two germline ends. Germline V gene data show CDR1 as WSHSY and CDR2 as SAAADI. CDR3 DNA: TGCGCCAGCACGGCGACTAGGGGAGGTACGCAGTATTTT. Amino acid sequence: CASTATRGGTQYF.

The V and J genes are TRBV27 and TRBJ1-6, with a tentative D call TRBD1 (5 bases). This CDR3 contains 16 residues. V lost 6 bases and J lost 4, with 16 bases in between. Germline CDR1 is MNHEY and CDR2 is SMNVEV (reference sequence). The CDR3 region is CASRDSQGDYNSPLHF. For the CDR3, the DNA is TGTGCCAGCAGGGACTCCCAGGGCGATTATAATTCACCCCTCCACTTT.

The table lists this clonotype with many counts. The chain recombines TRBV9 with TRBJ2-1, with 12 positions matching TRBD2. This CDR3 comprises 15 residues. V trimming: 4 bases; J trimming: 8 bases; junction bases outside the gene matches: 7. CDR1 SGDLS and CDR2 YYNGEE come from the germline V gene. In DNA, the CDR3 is TGTGCCAGCAGCCCCGGGCTAGCGGGGGGGGATGAGCAGTTCTTC. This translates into CASSPGLAGGDEQFF.

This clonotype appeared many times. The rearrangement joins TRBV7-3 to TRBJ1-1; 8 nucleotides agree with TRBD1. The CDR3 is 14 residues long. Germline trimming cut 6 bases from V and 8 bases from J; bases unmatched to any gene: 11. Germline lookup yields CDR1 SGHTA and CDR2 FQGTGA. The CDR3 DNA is TGTGCCAGCAGTTCGGGACAGGTTCTGTCCGAAGCTTTCTTT. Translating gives CASSSGQVLSEAFF.

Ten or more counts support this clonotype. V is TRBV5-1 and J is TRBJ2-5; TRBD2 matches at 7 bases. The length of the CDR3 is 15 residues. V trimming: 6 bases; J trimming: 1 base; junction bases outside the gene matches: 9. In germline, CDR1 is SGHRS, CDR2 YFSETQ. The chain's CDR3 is CASNSYPGGQETQYF. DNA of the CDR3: TGCGCCAGCAACTCTTATCCGGGGGGCCAAGAGACCCAGTACTTC.

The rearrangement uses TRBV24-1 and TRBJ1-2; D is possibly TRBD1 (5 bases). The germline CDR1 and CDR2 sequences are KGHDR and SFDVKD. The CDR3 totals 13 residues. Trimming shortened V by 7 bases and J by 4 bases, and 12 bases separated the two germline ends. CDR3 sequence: CATSQGEGYGYTF. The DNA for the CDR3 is TGTGCCACCAGCCAGGGAGAGGGCTATGGCTACACCTTC.

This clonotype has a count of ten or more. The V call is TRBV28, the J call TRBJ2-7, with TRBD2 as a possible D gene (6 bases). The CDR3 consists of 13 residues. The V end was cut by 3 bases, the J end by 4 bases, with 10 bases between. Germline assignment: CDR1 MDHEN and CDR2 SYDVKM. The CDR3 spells CASSLIAVYEQYF. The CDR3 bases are TGTGCCAGCAGTTTGATAGCGGTTTACGAGCAGTACTTC.

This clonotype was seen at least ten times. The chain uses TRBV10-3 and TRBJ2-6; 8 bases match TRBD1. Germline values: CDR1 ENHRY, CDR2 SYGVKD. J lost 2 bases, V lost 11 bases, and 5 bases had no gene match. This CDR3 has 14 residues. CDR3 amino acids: CAAQGGAGANVLTF. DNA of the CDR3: TGTGCCGCACAGGGGGGAGCTGGGGCCAACGTCCTGACTTTC.

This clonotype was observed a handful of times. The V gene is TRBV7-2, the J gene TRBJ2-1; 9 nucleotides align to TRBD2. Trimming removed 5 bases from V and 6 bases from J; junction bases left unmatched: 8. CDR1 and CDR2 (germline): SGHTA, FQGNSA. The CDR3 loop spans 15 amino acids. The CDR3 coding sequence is TGTGCCAGCAGCCCGACTAGCGGCCCTCTCAATGAGCAGTTCTTC. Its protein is CASSPTSGPLNEQFF.